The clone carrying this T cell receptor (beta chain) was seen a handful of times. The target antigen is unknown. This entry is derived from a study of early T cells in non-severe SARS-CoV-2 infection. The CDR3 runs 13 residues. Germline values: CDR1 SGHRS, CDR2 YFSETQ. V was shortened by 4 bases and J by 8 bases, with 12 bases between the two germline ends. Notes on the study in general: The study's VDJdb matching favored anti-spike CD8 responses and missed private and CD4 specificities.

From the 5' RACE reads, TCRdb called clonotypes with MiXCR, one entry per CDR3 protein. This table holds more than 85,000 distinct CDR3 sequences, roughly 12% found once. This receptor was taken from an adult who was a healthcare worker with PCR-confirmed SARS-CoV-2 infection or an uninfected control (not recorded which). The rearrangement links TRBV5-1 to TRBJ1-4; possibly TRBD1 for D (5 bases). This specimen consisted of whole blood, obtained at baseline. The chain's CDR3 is CASSTGPGEKLFF. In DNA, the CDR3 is TGCGCCAGCAGCACGGGACCCGGGGAAAAACTGTTTTTT.